The 32 T cell receptor beta chains reported below all come from one sample, sequenced in a study of early T cells in non-severe SARS-CoV-2 infection (dated by TCRdb to 2020 to 2022). Libraries came from 5' RACE. Instrument used: NextSeq 500. The raw public data were reprocessed by TCRdb itself: fastp quality trimming at Q25, MiXCR clonotype calling, in-frame beta chains only. Each entry merges the rows of one CDR3 protein and shows their most common DNA and genes. For this sample there are roughly 28,000 distinct CDR3 sequences; 4% to 5% appear just once. The ten biggest clones cover approximately 4.4% of the sample. The sequenced sample was whole blood. Receptors were obtained from an adult who was a healthcare worker with PCR-confirmed SARS-CoV-2 infection or an uninfected control (not recorded which).

This clonotype came up a few times. The chain combines TRBV3-1 with TRBJ2-1; 12 positions agree with TRBD2. CDR1 and CDR2 (germline): LGHDT, YNNKEL (reference sequence). Unmatched junction bases numbered 2, after V lost 4 bases and J lost 7 bases. CDR3 size: 14 residues. CDR3 in DNA: TGTGCCAGCAGCCGGACTAGCGGGGCTAATGAGCAGTTCTTC. Encoded protein: CASSRTSGANEQFF.

This clonotype occurred a few times. V gene TRBV5-1 combines with J gene TRBJ2-1; D unresolved. The germline gives CDR1 SGHRS, CDR2 YFSETQ. V was shortened by 2 bases and J by 7 bases, with 10 bases between the two germline ends. CDR3 length equals 13 residues. The CDR3 protein is CASSLYSRNEQFF. The CDR3 nucleotides read TGCGCCAGCAGCTTATACAGCCGGAATGAGCAGTTCTTC.

This clonotype was observed many times. The chain joins TRBV3-1 to TRBJ1-1; TRBD1 agrees at 11 bases. J gave up 5 bases and V 5 bases, and 4 bases lay outside the gene matches. The germline gives CDR1 LGHDT, CDR2 YNNKEL (reference sequence). The CDR3 is made up of 14 amino acids. In nucleotides, the CDR3 is TGTGCCAGCAGCTACCGGGACAGGGGGACTGAAGCTTTCTTT. The encoded protein is CASSYRDRGTEAFF.

This clonotype has at least ten counts. The V gene is TRBV29-1, the J gene TRBJ1-1; the D is unclear. V lost 7 bases and J lost 1, with 13 bases in between. From germline, CDR1 is SQVTM and CDR2 ANQGSEA. The CDR3 is made up of 13 amino acids. CDR3 bases: TGCAGCGCAATTGTGGCTACGAACACTGAAGCTTTCTTT. Amino acid sequence: CSAIVATNTEAFF.

The sample holds many counts of this clonotype. This CDR3 reads CASSRIQYNSPLHF. CDR3 bases: TGTGCCAGCAGTCGAATTCAGTATAATTCACCCCTCCACTTT. The rearrangement joins TRBV27 to TRBJ1-6; D remains unclear. V lost 5 bases and J lost 4, with 9 bases in between. Germline CDR1 and CDR2: MNHEY and SMNVEV (reference sequence). This CDR3 is 14 amino acids long.

Many counts were recorded for this clonotype. The chain is built from TRBV5-1 and TRBJ2-7, with D possibly matching TRBD2 (5 bases). In germline, CDR1 is SGHRS, CDR2 YFSETQ. The CDR3 extends over 14 amino acids. The V and J ends lost 4 bases and 1 base respectively, with 12 bases between them. The CDR3 nucleotides read TGCGCCAGCAGCCTTTTCCCGGGGTCCTACGAGCAGTACTTC. This sequence encodes CASSLFPGSYEQYF. Drawing the rest from reference TRBV5-1 and TRBJ2-7, the complete variable domain is KAGVTQTPRYLIKTRGQQVTLSCSPISGHRSVSWYQQTPGQGLQFLFEYFSETQRNKGNFPGRFSGRQFSNSRSEMNVSTLELGDSALYLCASSLFPGSYEQYFGPGTRLTVT.

This clonotype showed up many times. The V and J genes are TRBV29-1 and TRBJ2-4; TRBD2 aligns across 9 bases. CDR1 and CDR2 (germline): SQVTM, ANQGSEA. The CDR3 totals 15 residues. Unmatched junction bases numbered 11, after V lost 3 bases and J lost 8 bases. In nucleotides, the CDR3 is TGCAGCGTTGAGCTAATAGCGGGGGAGGGGTACATTCAGTACTTC. This translates into CSVELIAGEGYIQYF.

This clonotype was detected ten times or more. This chain's CDR3 is CASSVDRGTEAFF. The CDR3 coding sequence is TGTGCCAGCAGCGTAGACAGGGGTACTGAAGCTTTCTTT. V and J are TRBV9 and TRBJ1-1; 7 bases line up with TRBD1. The CDR3 contains 13 residues. Germline values: CDR1 SGDLS, CDR2 YYNGEE. The junction had 1 base not matched to a gene; V was cut back by 0 bases and J by 5 bases.

In its sample, this clonotype was seen many times. J is TRBJ2-7 and V is TRBV29-1; D possibly corresponds to TRBD1 (6 bases). The germline CDR1 and CDR2 sequences are SQVTM and ANQGSEA. V was shortened by 4 bases and J by 3 bases, with 13 bases between the two germline ends. The CDR3 covers 13 residues. CDR3 nucleotides: TGCAGCGTTGCCAACCGGGACATCTACGAGCAGTACTTC. Translated, it gives CSVANRDIYEQYF.

The sample holds a few counts of this clonotype. This chain uses TRBV2 with TRBJ2-3; 8 positions match TRBD2. The CDR3 covers 14 residues. V shed 6 bases and J 2 bases; nucleotides not matched to a gene: 4. Germline CDR1 SNHLY, CDR2 FYNNEI. As DNA, the CDR3 is TGTGCCAGCAGGAGCGGGGGAGACACAGATACGCAGTATTTT. It encodes CASRSGGDTDTQYF.

This clonotype was observed a few times. The rearrangement links TRBV10-3 to TRBJ2-7; D perhaps matches TRBD1 (5 bases). The germline V gene has CDR1 ENHRY and CDR2 SYGVKD. This CDR3 contains 12 residues. With 6 bases removed from V and 0 bases from J, the gap between germline ends came to 6 bases. The CDR3, as DNA: TGTGCCATCAGGGACAACTCCTACGAGCAGTACTTC. Protein product: CAIRDNSYEQYF.

This chain links TRBV20-1 with TRBJ2-7; D may be TRBD2 (6 bases). Germline-derived CDR1 and CDR2 are DFQATT and SNEGSKA (reference sequence). The CDR3 totals 14 residues. V was pared by 1 base and J by 5 bases, with 15 bases between. This chain's CDR3 is CSARVRGRLDEQYF. CDR3 bases: TGCAGTGCTAGAGTGAGAGGGAGGTTGGACGAGCAGTACTTC.

This clonotype has ten or more counts. The genes are TRBV29-1 and TRBJ2-5; 8 nucleotides match TRBD2. This CDR3 spans 14 amino acids. The V gene's germline CDR1 is SQVTM and CDR2 ANQGSEA. J lost 5 bases, V lost 2 bases, and 7 bases had no gene match. CDR3 nucleotides: TGCAGCGTTGAACACGGGAGGGCCCGGGAGACCCAGTACTTC. Its translation: CSVEHGRARETQYF.

This clonotype was seen repeatedly, ten times or more. J is TRBJ1-6 and V is TRBV5-1, with TRBD1 identical over 9 bases. The V gene end was trimmed by 4 bases and the J gene end by 6 bases; junction bases not matched to a gene: 2. The germline gives CDR1 SGHRS, CDR2 YFSETQ. This CDR3 is 14 amino acids long. The CDR3 nucleotides are TGCGCCAGCAGCCCGGGACAGGGTAATTCACCCCTCCACTTT. Translating it yields CASSPGQGNSPLHF.

This sequence joins TRBV12-3 or TRBV12-4 and TRBJ2-2, with D possibly matching TRBD1 (6 bases). The CDR3 spans 12 residues. CDR3 nucleotides: TGTGCAGGGGGAAAGAACACCGGGGAGCTGTTTTTT. Its protein is CAGGKNTGELFF.

This clonotype was found many times. This chain connects TRBV6-5 to TRBJ1-3; the D gene is possibly TRBD1 (6 bases). Between the trimmed V and J ends, which lost 1 base and 0 bases, there was a span of 13 bases. CDR3 length equals 17 residues. Germline-derived CDR1 and CDR2 are MNHEY and SVGAGI. CDR3 loop: CASSYYGGPTSGNTIYF. CDR3 coding DNA: TGTGCCAGCAGTTACTACGGGGGGCCCACCTCTGGAAACACCATATATTTT.

In its sample, this clonotype was seen many times. The rearrangement links TRBV7-9 to TRBJ1-3, with no clear D. Germline V gives CDR1 SEHNR, CDR2 FQNEAQ (reference sequence). V shed 4 bases and J shed 1 base, with 11 bases lying between them. The length of the CDR3 is 15 residues. The CDR3 reads CASSSLRDSGNTIYF. The DNA for the CDR3 is TGTGCCAGCAGCTCCCTCCGGGATTCTGGAAACACCATATATTTT.

This clonotype has ten or more counts. The J gene is TRBJ2-5, the V gene TRBV12-3 or TRBV12-4, with D possibly being TRBD1 (7 bases). The CDR3 consists of 15 residues. V was trimmed by 7 bases and J by 5 bases, leaving 20 bases between them. The CDR3 DNA is TGTGCCAGCACCAAGAGCGGCAGGGGGGCTGAGACCCAGTACTTC. Amino acids: CASTKSGRGAETQYF.

This clonotype was counted ten times or more. This chain uses TRBV4-1 with TRBJ2-1; no clear D gene. Germline V lookup: CDR1 MGHRA, CDR2 YSYEKL. The V end lost 2 bases, the J end lost 1 base, and 12 bases lay between the germline ends. The CDR3 extends over 16 amino acids. The DNA of the CDR3 is TGCGCCAGCAGCCAACACCGGGTGGCTTCCTACAATGAGCAGTTCTTC. Translated: CASSQHRVASYNEQFF.

This clonotype has more than one count but fewer than ten. The chain has TRBV29-1 and TRBJ2-5; D not certain. The germline CDR1 and CDR2 sequences are SQVTM and ANQGSEA. The CDR3 spans 12 residues. Trimming removed 0 bases at V and 4 bases at J, with 6 bases between. For the CDR3, the DNA is TGCAGCGTTGAAGAGTTGGGAGAGACCCAGTACTTC. It translates to CSVEELGETQYF.

This clonotype appeared many times. The gene calls are TRBV3-1 and TRBJ2-5; the D gene is possibly TRBD1 (6 bases). V lost 3 bases and J 3 bases, leaving 11 bases between the germline ends. The CDR3 loop spans 14 amino acids. Germline CDR1 LGHDT, CDR2 YNNKEL (reference sequence). The DNA for the CDR3 is TGTGCCAGCAGCCAGGGGGCAGGGGAAGAGACCCAGTACTTC. Amino acid sequence: CASSQGAGEETQYF.

This clonotype appeared many times. This chain joins TRBV4-1 and TRBJ1-1; D perhaps matches TRBD1 (5 bases). The CDR3 is 15 amino acids. With 4 bases removed from V and 0 bases from J, the gap between germline ends came to 12 bases. The germline gives CDR1 MGHRA, CDR2 YSYEKL. The CDR3 protein is CASSPMRGMNTEAFF. CDR3 DNA: TGCGCCAGCAGCCCGATGCGGGGCATGAACACTGAAGCTTTCTTT.

This chain joins TRBV4-2 and TRBJ1-5; D not certain. Germline CDR1 is LGHNA and CDR2 is YNFKEQ. This CDR3 is built from 14 residues. Trimming took 0 bases from V and 0 from J, leaving 3 bases between them. The CDR3 loop reads CASSQETSNQPQHF. The DNA for the CDR3 is TGTGCCAGCAGCCAAGAAACTAGCAATCAGCCCCAGCATTTT.

This clonotype has a count of ten or more. The V and J genes are TRBV29-1 and TRBJ2-3, with D possibly called TRBD1 or TRBD2 (6 bases each). CDR1 SQVTM and CDR2 ANQGSEA come from the germline V gene. V lost 3 bases and J 4 bases, leaving 11 bases between the germline ends. The CDR3 is made up of 13 amino acids. CDR3 in DNA: TGCAGCGTTGATATCGGGGGCTCAGATACGCAGTATTTT. This codes for CSVDIGGSDTQYF.

The chain is built from TRBV27 and TRBJ2-1; 8 bases map to TRBD2. The CDR3 consists of 13 residues. CDR1 is MNHEY and CDR2 is SMNVEV in the germline V gene (reference sequence). The V segment lost 5 bases and the J segment 7 bases; nucleotides outside the gene matches: 4. The chain's CDR3 is CASSKSSGNEQFF. The CDR3 region has the DNA TGTGCCAGCAGTAAGTCTAGCGGGAATGAGCAGTTCTTC.

At least ten counts were recorded for this clonotype. V usage is TRBV29-1 and J usage is TRBJ1-5; D unresolved. Trimming took 3 bases from V and 6 from J, leaving 6 bases between them. Germline lookup yields CDR1 SQVTM and CDR2 ANQGSEA. This CDR3 region has 11 residues. The CDR3 DNA reads TGCAGCGTTGACGGATTTCAGCCCCAGCATTTT. It is translated as CSVDGFQPQHF.

This clonotype came up many times. The chain combines TRBV3-1 with TRBJ1-2; 9 bases map to TRBD1. Germline V gives CDR1 LGHDT, CDR2 YNNKEL (reference sequence). The CDR3 is 15 amino acids. Trimming took 4 bases from V and 2 from J; bases not matched to a gene: 5. The CDR3 DNA is TGTGCCAGCAGCCTCTTCGGACAGGGGAACTATGGCTACACCTTC. Amino acids: CASSLFGQGNYGYTF.

The chain has TRBV4-1 and TRBJ1-3; D possibly corresponds to TRBD1 (5 bases). Germline V gives CDR1 MGHRA, CDR2 YSYEKL. V was pared by 2 bases and J by 2 bases, with 13 bases between. CDR3 length: 16 amino acids. The CDR3 spells CASSQPGRQTGNTIYF. CDR3 nucleotide sequence: TGCGCCAGCAGCCAACCAGGAAGACAGACTGGAAACACCATATATTTT.

This clonotype has at least ten counts. The chain joins TRBV10-1 to TRBJ2-1, with TRBD2 matching 7 bases. The V and J ends lost 4 bases and 6 bases, in that order; junction bases with no gene match: 9. Per germline, CDR1 WNHNN and CDR2 SYGVQD (reference sequence). The CDR3 covers 15 residues. CDR3 coding DNA: TGCGCCAGCAGTGCTCTAGCGGTGGGAACCAATGAGCAGTTCTTC. Its protein product is CASSALAVGTNEQFF.

The chain couples TRBV2 to TRBJ2-1; the D gene is possibly TRBD2 (6 bases). V lost 7 bases and J 8 bases, leaving 12 bases between the germline ends. Germline V gene lookup returns CDR1 SNHLY and CDR2 FYNNEI. The CDR3 is 12 residues long. The CDR3 here is CASNGGRDEQFF. The CDR3 DNA sequence: TGTGCCAGCAACGGGGGTAGGGATGAGCAGTTCTTC.

This clonotype has a count of ten or more. This sequence joins TRBV4-2 and TRBJ2-7; 8 positions agree with TRBD2. The V gene end was trimmed by 0 bases and the J gene end by 7 bases; junction bases not matched to a gene: 8. Germline CDR1 is LGHNA and CDR2 is YNFKEQ. The CDR3 contains 15 residues. CDR3 DNA: TGTGCCAGCAGCCAAGATCTCGGTAGCGGGATGGAGCAGTACTTC. This translates into CASSQDLGSGMEQYF.

This sequence joins TRBV29-1 and TRBJ2-4, with D unresolved. Trimming shortened V by 5 bases and J by 8 bases, and 16 bases separated the two germline ends. The CDR3 runs to 13 residues. CDR1 and CDR2 (germline): SQVTM, ANQGSEA. The DNA of the CDR3 is TGCAGCGTTTTGGCCCGGTTTGGGGACATTCAGTACTTC. It translates to CSVLARFGDIQYF.